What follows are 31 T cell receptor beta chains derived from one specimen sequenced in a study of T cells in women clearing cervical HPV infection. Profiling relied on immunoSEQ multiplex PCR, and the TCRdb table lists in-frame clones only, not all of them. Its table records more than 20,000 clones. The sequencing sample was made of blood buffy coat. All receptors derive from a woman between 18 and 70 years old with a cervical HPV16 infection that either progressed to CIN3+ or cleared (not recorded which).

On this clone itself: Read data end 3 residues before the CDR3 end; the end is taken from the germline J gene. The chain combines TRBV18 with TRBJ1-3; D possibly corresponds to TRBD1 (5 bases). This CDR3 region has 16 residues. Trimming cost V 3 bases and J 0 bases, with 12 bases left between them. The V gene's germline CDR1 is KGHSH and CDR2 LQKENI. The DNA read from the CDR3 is TGTGCCAGCTCACCCGGACACCTGAGCTCTGGAAACACC. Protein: CASSPGHLSSGNT. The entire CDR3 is CASSPGHLSSGNTIYF. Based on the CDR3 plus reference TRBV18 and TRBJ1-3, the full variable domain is NAGVMQNPRHLVRRRGQEARLRCSPMKGHSHVYWYRQLPEEGLKFMVYLQKENIIDESGMPKERFSAEFPKEGPSILRIQQVVRGDSAAYFCASSPGHLSSGNTIYFGEGSWLTVV.

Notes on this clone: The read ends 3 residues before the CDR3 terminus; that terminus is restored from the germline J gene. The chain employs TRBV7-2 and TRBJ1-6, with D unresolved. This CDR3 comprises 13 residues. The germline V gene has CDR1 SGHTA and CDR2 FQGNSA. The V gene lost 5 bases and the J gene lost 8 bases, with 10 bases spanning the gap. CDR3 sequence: CASSLYRDSPLHF. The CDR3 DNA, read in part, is TGTGCCAGCAGCCTTTACAGAGATTCACCC.

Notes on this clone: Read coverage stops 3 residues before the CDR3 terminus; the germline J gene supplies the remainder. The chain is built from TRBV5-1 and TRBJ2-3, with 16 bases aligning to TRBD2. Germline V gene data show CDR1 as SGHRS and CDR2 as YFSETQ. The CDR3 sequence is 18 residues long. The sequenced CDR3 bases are TGCGCCAGCAGCGGGACGGGACTAGCGGGAGGGCCGGGAGAGACG. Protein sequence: CASSGTGLAGGPGET. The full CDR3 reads CASSGTGLAGGPGETQYF. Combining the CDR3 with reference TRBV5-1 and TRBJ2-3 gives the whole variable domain KAGVTQTPRYLIKTRGQQVTLSCSPISGHRSVSWYQQTPGQGLQFLFEYFSETQRNKGNFPGRFSGRQFSNSRSEMNVSTLELGDSALYLCASSGTGLAGGPGETQYFGPGTRLTVL.

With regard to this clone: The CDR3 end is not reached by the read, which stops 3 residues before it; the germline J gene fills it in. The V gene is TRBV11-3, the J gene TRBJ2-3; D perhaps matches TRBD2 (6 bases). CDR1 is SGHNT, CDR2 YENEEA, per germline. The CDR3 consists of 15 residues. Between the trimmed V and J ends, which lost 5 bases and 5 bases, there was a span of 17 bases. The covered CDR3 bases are TGTGCCAGCAGCGTTGCTGGTGGAGCGGGAGATACG. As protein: CASSVAGGAGDT. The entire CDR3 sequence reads CASSVAGGAGDTQYF. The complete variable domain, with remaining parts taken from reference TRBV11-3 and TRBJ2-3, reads EAGVVQSPRYKIIEKKQPVAFWCNPISGHNTLYWYLQNLGQGPELLIRYENEEAVDDSQLPKDRFSAERLKGVDSTLKIQPAELGDSAVYLCASSVAGGAGDTQYFGPGTRLTVL.

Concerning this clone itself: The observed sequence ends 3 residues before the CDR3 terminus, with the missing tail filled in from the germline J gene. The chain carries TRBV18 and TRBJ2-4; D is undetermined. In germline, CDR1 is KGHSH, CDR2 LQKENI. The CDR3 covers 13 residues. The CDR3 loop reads CASSPDQVGGQYF. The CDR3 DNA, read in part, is TGTGCCAGCTCACCGGATCAGGTCGGTGGT.

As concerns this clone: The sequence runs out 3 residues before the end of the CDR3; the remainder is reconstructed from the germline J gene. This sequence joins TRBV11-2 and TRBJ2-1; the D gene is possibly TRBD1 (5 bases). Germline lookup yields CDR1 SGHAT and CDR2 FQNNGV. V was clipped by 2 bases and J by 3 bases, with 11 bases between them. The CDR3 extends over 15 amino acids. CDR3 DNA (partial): TGTGCCAGCAGCTTATCGGGCAGGGTCTACAATGAG. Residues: CASSLSGRVYNE. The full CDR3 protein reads CASSLSGRVYNEQFF.

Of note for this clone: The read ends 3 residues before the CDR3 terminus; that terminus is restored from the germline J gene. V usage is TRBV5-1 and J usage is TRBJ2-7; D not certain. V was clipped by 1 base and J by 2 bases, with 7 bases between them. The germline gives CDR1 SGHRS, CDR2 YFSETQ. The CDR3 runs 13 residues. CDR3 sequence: CASSLSETYEQYF. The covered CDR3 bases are TGCGCCAGCAGCTTGAGCGAGACCTACGAG. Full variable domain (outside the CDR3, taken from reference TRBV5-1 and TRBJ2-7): KAGVTQTPRYLIKTRGQQVTLSCSPISGHRSVSWYQQTPGQGLQFLFEYFSETQRNKGNFPGRFSGRQFSNSRSEMNVSTLELGDSALYLCASSLSETYEQYFGPGTRLTVT.

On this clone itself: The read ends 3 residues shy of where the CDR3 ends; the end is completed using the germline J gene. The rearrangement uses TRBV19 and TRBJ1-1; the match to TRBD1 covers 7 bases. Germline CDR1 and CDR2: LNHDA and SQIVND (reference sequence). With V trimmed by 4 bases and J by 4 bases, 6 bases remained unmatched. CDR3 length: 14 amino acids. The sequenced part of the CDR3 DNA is TGTGCCAGTAGTAGCGGAGGGGGCGTCACTGAA. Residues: CASSSGGGVTE. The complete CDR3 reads CASSSGGGVTEAFF.

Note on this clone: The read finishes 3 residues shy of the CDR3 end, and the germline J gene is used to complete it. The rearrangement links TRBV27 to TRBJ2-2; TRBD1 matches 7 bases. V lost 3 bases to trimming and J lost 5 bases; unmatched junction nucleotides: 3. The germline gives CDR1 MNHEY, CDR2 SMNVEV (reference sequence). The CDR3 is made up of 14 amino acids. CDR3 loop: CASSFRGWTGELFF. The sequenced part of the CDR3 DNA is TGTGCCAGCAGTTTCAGGGGGTGGACCGGGGAG.

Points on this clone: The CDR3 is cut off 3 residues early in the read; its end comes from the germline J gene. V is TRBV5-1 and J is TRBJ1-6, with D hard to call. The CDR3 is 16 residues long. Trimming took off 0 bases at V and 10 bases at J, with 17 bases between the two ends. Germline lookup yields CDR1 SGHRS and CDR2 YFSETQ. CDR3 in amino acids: CASSLAASGVESPLHF. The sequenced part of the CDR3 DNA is TGCGCCAGCAGCTTGGCGGCGTCCGGGGTGGAATCACCC.

The CDR3 reads CASSEAGLLRTDTQYF. The part of the CDR3 DNA that was read is TGTGCCAGCAGTGAAGCAGGGCTATTACGCACAGATACG. V is TRBV6-1 and J is TRBJ2-3; the D is unclear. The CDR3 is cut off 3 residues early in the read; its end comes from the germline J gene. There are 16 residues in the CDR3. Germline CDR1 is MNHNS and CDR2 is SASEGT. The germline V and J ends were trimmed by 0 bases and 1 base, with 11 bases remaining between them.

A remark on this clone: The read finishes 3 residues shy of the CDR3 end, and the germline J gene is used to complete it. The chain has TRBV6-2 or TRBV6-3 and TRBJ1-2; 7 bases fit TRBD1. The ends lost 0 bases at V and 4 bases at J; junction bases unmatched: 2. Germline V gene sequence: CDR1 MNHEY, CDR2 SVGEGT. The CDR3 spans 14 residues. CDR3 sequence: CASSYSGTVYGYTF. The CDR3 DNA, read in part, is TGTGCCAGCAGTTACTCCGGGACAGTCTATGGC.

The CDR3 loop is CASSPPFPYEQYF. The part of the CDR3 DNA that was read is TGTGCCAGCAGCCCCCCGTTTCCCTACGAG. V usage is TRBV7-9 and J usage is TRBJ2-7; D unclear. The read gets to within 3 residues of the CDR3 end, and the germline J gene fills in the rest. The V and J ends lost 5 bases and 2 bases respectively, with 10 bases between them. The CDR3 is made up of 13 amino acids. Germline CDR1 reads SEHNR; CDR2 reads FQNEAQ (reference sequence). The variable domain in full, completed from reference TRBV7-9 and TRBJ2-7, reads DTGVSQNPRHKITKRGQNVTFRCDPISEHNRLYWYRQTLGQGPEFLTYFQNEAQLEKSRLLSDRFSAERPKGSFSTLEIQRTEQGDSAMYLCASSPPFPYEQYFGPGTRLTVT.

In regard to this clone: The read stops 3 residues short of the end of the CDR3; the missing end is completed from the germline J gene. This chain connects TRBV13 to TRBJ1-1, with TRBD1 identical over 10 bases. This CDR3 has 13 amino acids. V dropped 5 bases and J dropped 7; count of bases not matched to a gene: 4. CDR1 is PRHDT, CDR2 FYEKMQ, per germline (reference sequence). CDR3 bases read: TGTGCCAGCAGCGGGGACAGGGGAGGTGAA. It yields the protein CASSGDRGGE. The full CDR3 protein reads CASSGDRGGEAFF.

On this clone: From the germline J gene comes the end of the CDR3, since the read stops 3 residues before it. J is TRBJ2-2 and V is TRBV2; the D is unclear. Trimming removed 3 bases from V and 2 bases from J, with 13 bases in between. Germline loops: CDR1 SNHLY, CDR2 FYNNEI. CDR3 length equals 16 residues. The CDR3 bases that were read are TGTGCCAGCAGTGATCCCCAAAGAGCAAACACCGGGGAG. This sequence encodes CASSDPQRANTGE. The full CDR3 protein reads CASSDPQRANTGELFF.

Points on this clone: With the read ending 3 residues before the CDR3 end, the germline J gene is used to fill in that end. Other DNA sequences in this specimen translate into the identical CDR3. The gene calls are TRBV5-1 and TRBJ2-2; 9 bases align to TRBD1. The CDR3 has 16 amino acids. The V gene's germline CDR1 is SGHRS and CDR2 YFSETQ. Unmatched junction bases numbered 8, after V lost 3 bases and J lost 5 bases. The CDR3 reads CASSYYRGLETGELFF. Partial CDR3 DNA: TGCGCCAGCAGCTACTACAGGGGGCTAGAAACCGGGGAG.

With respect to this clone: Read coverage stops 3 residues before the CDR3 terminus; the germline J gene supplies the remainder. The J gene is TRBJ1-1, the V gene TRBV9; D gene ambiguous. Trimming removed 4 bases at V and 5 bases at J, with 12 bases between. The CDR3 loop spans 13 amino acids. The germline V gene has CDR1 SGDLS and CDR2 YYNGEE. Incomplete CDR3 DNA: TGTGCCAGCAGCCCCCAAGGTTGGACTGAA. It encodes CASSPQGWTE. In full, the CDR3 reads CASSPQGWTEAFF.

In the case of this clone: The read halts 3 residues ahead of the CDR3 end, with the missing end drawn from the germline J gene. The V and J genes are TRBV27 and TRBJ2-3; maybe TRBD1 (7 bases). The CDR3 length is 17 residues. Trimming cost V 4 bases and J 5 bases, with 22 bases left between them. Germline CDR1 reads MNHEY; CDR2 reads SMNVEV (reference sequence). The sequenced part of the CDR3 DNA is TGTGCCAGCAGTTCACACGGCGGGACAGTTCGGCGAGATACG. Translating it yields CASSSHGGTVRRDT. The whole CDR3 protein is CASSSHGGTVRRDTQYF.

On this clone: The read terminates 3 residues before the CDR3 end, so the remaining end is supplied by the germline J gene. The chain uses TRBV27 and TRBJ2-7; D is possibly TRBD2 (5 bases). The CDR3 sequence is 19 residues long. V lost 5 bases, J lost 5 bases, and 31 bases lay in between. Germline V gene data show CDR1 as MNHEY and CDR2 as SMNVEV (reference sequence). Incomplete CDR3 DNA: TGTGCCAGCAGTCCACGGGTACGGGGAACAATGCATCTATCCCACGAG. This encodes CASSPRVRGTMHLSHE. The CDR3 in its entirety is CASSPRVRGTMHLSHEQYF.

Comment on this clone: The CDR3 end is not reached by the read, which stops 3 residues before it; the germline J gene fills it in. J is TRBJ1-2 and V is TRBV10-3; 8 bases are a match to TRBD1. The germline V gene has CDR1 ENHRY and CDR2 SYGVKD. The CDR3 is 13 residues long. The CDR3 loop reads CAISATGVRGYTF. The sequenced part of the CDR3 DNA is TGTGCCATCAGTGCGACAGGGGTGAGGGGC.

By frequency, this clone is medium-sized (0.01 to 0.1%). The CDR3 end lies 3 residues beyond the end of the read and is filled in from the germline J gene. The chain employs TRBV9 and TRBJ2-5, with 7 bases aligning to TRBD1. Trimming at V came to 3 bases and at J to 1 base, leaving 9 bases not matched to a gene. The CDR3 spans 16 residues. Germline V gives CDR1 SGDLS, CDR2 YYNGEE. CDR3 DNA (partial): TGTGCCAGCAGCGCCGGGACAGCCTACCCCCAAGAGACC. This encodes CASSAGTAYPQET. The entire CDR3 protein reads CASSAGTAYPQETQYF. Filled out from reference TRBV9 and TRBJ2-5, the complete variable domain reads DSGVTQTPKHLITATGQRVTLRCSPRSGDLSVYWYQQSLDQGLQFLIQYYNGEERAKGNILERFSAQQFPDLHSELNLSSLELGDSALYFCASSAGTAYPQETQYFGPGTRLLVL.

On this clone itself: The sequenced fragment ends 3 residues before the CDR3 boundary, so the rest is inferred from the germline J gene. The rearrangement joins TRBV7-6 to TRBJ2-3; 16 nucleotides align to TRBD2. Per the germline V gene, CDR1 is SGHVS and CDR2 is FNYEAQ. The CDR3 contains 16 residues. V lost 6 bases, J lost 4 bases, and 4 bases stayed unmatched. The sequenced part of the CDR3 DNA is TGTGCCAGCAGGCCGGGACTAGCGGGAGGGTCAGATACG. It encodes CASRPGLAGGSDT. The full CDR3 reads CASRPGLAGGSDTQYF. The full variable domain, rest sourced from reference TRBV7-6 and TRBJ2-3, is GAGVSQSPRYKVTKRGQDVALRCDPISGHVSLYWYRQALGQGPEFLTYFNYEAQQDKSGLPNDRFSAERPEGSISTLTIQRTEQRDSAMYRCASRPGLAGGSDTQYFGPGTRLTVL.

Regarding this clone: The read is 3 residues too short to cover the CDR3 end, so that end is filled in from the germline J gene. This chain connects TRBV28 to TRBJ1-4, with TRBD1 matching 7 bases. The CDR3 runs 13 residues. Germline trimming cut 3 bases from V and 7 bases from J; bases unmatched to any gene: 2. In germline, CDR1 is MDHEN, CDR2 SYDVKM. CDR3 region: CASSLTGTEKLFF. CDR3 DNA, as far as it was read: TGTGCCAGCAGTTTGACAGGGACTGAAAAA.

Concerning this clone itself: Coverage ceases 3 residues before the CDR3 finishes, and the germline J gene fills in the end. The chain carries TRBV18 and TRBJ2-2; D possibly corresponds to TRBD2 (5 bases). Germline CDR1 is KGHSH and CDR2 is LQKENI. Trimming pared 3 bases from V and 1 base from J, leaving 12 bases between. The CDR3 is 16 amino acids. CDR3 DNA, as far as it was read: TGTGCCAGCTCACCCACAATCCGGGGGAACACCGGGGAG. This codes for CASSPTIRGNTGE. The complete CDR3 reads CASSPTIRGNTGELFF.

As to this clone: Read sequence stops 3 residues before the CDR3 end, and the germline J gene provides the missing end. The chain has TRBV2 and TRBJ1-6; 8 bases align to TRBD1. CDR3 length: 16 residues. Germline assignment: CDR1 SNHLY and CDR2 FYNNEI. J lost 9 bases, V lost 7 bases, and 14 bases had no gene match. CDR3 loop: CASIDQGALEVSPLHF. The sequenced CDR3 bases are TGTGCCAGCATCGACCAGGGGGCCCTGGAGGTTTCACCC.

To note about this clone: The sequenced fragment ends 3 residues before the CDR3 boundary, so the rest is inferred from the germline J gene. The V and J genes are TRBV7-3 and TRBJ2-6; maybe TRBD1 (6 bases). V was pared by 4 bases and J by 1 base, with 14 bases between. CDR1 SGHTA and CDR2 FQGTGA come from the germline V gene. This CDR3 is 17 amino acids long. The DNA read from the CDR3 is TGTGCCAGCAGCTCGGTGATACAGGGATCTGGGGCCAACGTC. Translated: CASSSVIQGSGANV. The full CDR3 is CASSSVIQGSGANVLTF.

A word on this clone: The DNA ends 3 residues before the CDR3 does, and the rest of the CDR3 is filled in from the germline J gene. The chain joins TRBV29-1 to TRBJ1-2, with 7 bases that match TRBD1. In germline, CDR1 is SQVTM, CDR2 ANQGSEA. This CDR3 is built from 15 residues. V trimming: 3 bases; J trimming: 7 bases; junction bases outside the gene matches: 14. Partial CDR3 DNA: TGCAGCGTTGAGTCAGACAGGGAATCCCCAGGTGGC. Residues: CSVESDRESPGG. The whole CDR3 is CSVESDRESPGGYTF.

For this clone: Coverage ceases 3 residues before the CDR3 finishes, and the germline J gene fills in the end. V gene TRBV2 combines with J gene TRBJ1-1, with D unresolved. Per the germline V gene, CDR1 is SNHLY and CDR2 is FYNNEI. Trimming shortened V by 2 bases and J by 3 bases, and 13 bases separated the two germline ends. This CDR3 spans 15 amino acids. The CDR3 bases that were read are TGTGCCAGCAGTGAAATGCGGGGTCCGGACACTGAA. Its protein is CASSEMRGPDTE. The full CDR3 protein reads CASSEMRGPDTEAFF. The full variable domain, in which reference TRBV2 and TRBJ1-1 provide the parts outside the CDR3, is EPEVTQTPSHQVTQMGQEVILRCVPISNHLYFYWYRQILGQKVEFLVSFYNNEISEKSEIFDDQFSVERPDGSNFTLKIRSTKLEDSAMYFCASSEMRGPDTEAFFGQGTRLTVV.

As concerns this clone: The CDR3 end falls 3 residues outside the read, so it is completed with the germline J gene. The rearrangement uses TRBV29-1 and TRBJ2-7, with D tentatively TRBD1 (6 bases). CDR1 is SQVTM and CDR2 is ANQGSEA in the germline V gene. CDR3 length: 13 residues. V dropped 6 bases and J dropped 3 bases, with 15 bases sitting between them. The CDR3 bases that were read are TGCAGCGTCCGGGACACCTACTTCTACGAG. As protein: CSVRDTYFYE. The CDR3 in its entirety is CSVRDTYFYEQYF.

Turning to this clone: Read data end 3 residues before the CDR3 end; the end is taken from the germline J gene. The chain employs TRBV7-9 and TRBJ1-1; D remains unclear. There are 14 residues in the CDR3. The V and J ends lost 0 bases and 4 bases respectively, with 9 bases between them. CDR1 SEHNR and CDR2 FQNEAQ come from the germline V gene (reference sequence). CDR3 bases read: TGTGCCAGCAGCTTAGCGTCGGCAGGCACTGAA. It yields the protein CASSLASAGTE. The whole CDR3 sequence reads CASSLASAGTEAFF.

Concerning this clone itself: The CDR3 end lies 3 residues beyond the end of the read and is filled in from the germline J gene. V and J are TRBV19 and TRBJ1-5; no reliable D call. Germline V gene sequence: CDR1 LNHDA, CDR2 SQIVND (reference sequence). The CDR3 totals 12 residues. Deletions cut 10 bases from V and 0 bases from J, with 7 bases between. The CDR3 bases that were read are TGTGCCACCCAGTATAGCAATCAGCCC. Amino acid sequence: CATQYSNQP. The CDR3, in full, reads CATQYSNQPQHF.